Following are 18 T cell receptor beta chains from one sample sequenced in a study of a mutant IDH1 vaccine in newly diagnosed glioma. These receptors' targets are unknown. Assay: immunoSEQ multiplex PCR; the TCRdb copy retains only in-frame clones and omits some. Of tens of thousands of clones listed, roughly 85% were seen once; the top ten hold approximately 2%. Indicated time point: week 23, last vaccination. What each vaccine dose contained was 300 ug of mutant IDH1 20-mer peptide, accompanied by topical imiquimod. The starting material was PBMCs, obtained from a glioma patient whose treatment included an IDH1 peptide vaccine. These receptors originate from a man in his thirties or forties with glioma. Some clones in this sample may be carry-over from other donors' samples.

V gene TRBV7-8 combines with J gene TRBJ1-5; D is possibly TRBD1 (6 bases). The germline V gene has CDR1 SGHVS and CDR2 FQNEAQ. This CDR3 comprises 16 residues. V was clipped by 1 base and J by 1 base, with 11 bases between them. CDR3 sequence: CASSLGTGLSNQPQHF. The CDR3 region has the DNA TGTGCCAGCAGCTTAGGCACAGGGTTAAGCAATCAGCCCCAGCATTTT.

In nucleotides, the CDR3 is TGTGCCAGCAGTGAAGAAGCAGGGAACGGTGAAGCTTTCTTT. Translated, it gives CASSEEAGNGEAFF. The rearrangement links TRBV2 to TRBJ1-1; D is perhaps TRBD1 (5 bases). Germline V gives CDR1 SNHLY, CDR2 FYNNEI. V was cut by 1 base and J by 7 bases, with 13 bases left in between. CDR3 length: 14 amino acids.

This clone was counted a few times. This chain uses TRBV28 with TRBJ2-2, with 8 positions matching TRBD1. The CDR3 is made up of 16 amino acids. Germline CDR1 reads MDHEN; CDR2 reads SYDVKM. Trimming at V came to 2 bases and at J to 7 bases, leaving 9 bases not matched to a gene. The CDR3 coding sequence is TGTGCCAGCAGTTTAAATGGCGGGACAGGCTACGGGGAGCTGTTTTTT. Amino acids: CASSLNGGTGYGELFF.

V and J are TRBV19 and TRBJ1-1; no reliable D call. V dropped 3 bases and J dropped 5 bases, with 10 bases sitting between them. Per the germline V gene, CDR1 is LNHDA and CDR2 is SQIVND (reference sequence). This CDR3 has 13 residues. CDR3: CASSIGFKTEAFF. DNA for the CDR3: TGTGCCAGTAGTATCGGGTTTAAGACTGAAGCTTTCTTT.

This chain uses TRBV9 with TRBJ1-1; D might be TRBD1 (5 bases). With 3 bases removed from V and 3 bases from J, the gap between germline ends came to 18 bases. The germline V gene encodes CDR1 SGDLS and CDR2 YYNGEE. This CDR3 region has 16 residues. CDR3 coding DNA: TGTGCCAGCAGCGGACAGACCACTCAAGGGGACACTGAAGCTTTCTTT. It translates to CASSGQTTQGDTEAFF.

The chain has TRBV2 and TRBJ2-2; unclear D gene. The CDR3 is 12 amino acids. The germline CDR1 and CDR2 sequences are SNHLY and FYNNEI. Trimming left V 8 bases short and J 4 bases short, with 8 bases between. This CDR3 is CASFRPTGELFF. In DNA, the CDR3 is TGTGCCAGCTTCCGTCCCACCGGGGAGCTGTTTTTT.

The rearrangement joins TRBV15 to TRBJ2-1; unclear D gene. The CDR3 spans 17 residues. V dropped 0 bases and J dropped 5 bases, with 17 bases sitting between them. Germline values: CDR1 LNHNV, CDR2 YYDKDF (reference sequence). Written as DNA, the CDR3 is TGTGCCACCAGCAGAGAAAGCGACAAGGAGTTCCACAATGAGCAGTTCTTC. It translates to CATSRESDKEFHNEQFF.

The V gene is TRBV2, the J gene TRBJ1-4, with TRBD1 as a possible D gene (6 bases). There are 14 residues in the CDR3. Germline CDR1 and CDR2: SNHLY and FYNNEI. The V end lost 6 bases, the J end lost 5 bases, and 13 bases lay between the germline ends. The CDR3 nucleotides read TGTGCCAGCAGAACAGGGCCTCGGAATGAAAAACTGTTTTTT. Protein product: CASRTGPRNEKLFF.

This clone was detected many times. The gene calls are TRBV18 and TRBJ2-1; D remains ambiguous. Germline V gene data show CDR1 as KGHSH and CDR2 as LQKENI. This CDR3 contains 14 residues. V shed 0 bases and J shed 8 bases, with 11 bases lying between them. In DNA form, the CDR3 reads TGTGCCAGCTCACCACCGGGGTTAAGGGATGAGCAGTTCTTC. It specifies CASSPPGLRDEQFF.

The chain uses TRBV19 and TRBJ1-1, with D possibly matching TRBD1 (6 bases). This CDR3 has 13 residues. Germline V gene data show CDR1 as LNHDA and CDR2 as SQIVND (reference sequence). With 7 bases removed from V and 1 base from J, the gap between germline ends came to 10 bases. The CDR3 region has the DNA TGTGCCAGTACCACAGGGCCGAACACTGAAGCTTTCTTT. Translated: CASTTGPNTEAFF. Variable domain in full (rest from reference TRBV19 and TRBJ1-1): DGGITQSPKYLFRKEGQNVTLSCEQNLNHDAMYWYRQDPGQGLRLIYYSQIVNDFQKGDIAEGYSVSREKKESFPLTVTSAQKNPTAFYLCASTTGPNTEAFFGQGTRLTVV.

The chain couples TRBV21-1 to TRBJ1-1; whether TRBD1, the table's D call, matches the DNA was not checked. TRBV21-1 is a listed pseudogene. The CDR3 is 16 amino acids. This chain's CDR3 is CASSRYPDRRNTEAFF. Written as DNA, the CDR3 is TGTGCCAGCAGCCGCTACCCCGACAGACGGAACACTGAAGCTTTCTTT.

CDR3 protein: CPSVSYEQYF. The CDR3, as DNA: TGTCCGTCGGTTTCCTACGAGCAGTACTTC. This rearrangement joins TRBV21-1 to TRBJ2-7; no check of the table's D call, TRBD2, against the DNA was made. TRBV21-1 is labeled a pseudogene. The CDR3 consists of 10 residues.

This rearrangement joins TRBV19 to TRBJ2-7; D is uncertain. CDR1 LNHDA and CDR2 SQIVND come from the germline V gene (reference sequence). V was cut by 3 bases and J by 1 base, with 10 bases left in between. This CDR3 has 14 residues. CDR3 in amino acids: CASSIVPGSYEQYF. CDR3 coding DNA: TGTGCCAGTAGTATTGTTCCCGGATCCTACGAGCAGTACTTC.

This rearrangement joins TRBV6-1 to TRBJ2-1; D might be TRBD2 (5 bases). Germline values: CDR1 MNHNS, CDR2 SASEGT. The CDR3 is 16 residues long. V was clipped by 2 bases and J by 0 bases, with 11 bases between them. The CDR3 region has the DNA TGTGCCAGCAGTGAAACGAGGGAGAGCTCCTACAATGAGCAGTTCTTC. This translates into CASSETRESSYNEQFF.

This sequence joins TRBV4-3 and TRBJ1-1; no reliable D call. V lost 3 bases and J 3 bases, leaving 8 bases between the germline ends. The CDR3 is 13 amino acids. CDR1 and CDR2 from the germline V gene are LGHNA and YSLEER. The CDR3 loop is CASSQGLDTEAFF. In DNA form, the CDR3 reads TGCGCCAGCAGCCAGGGATTGGACACTGAAGCTTTCTTT.

The rearrangement links TRBV18 to TRBJ1-1; 9 bases agree with TRBD1. Trimming cost V 3 bases and J 8 bases; bases outside gene matches: 1. Germline CDR1 and CDR2: KGHSH and LQKENI. The CDR3 contains 12 residues. The CDR3 bases are TGTGCCAGCTCACCTGGACAGGGGGAAGCTTTCTTT. It encodes CASSPGQGEAFF.

The J gene is TRBJ2-7, the V gene TRBV27; no clear D gene. Germline assignment: CDR1 MNHEY and CDR2 SMNVEV (reference sequence). The CDR3 runs 11 residues. The ends were cut back, 5 bases at V and 2 bases at J, with 4 bases in the middle. CDR3: CASSAAYEQYF. In nucleotides, the CDR3 is TGTGCCAGCAGTGCCGCCTACGAGCAGTACTTC.

This clone came up once. The rearrangement uses TRBV19 and TRBJ1-1; a possible D gene is TRBD1 (5 bases). Deletions cut 3 bases from V and 4 bases from J, with 15 bases between. The CDR3 contains 15 residues. From germline, CDR1 is LNHDA and CDR2 SQIVND (reference sequence). CDR3 protein: CASSIGGGVVTEAFF. The CDR3 DNA follows: TGTGCCAGTAGTATCGGCGGGGGAGTGGTCACTGAAGCTTTCTTT.